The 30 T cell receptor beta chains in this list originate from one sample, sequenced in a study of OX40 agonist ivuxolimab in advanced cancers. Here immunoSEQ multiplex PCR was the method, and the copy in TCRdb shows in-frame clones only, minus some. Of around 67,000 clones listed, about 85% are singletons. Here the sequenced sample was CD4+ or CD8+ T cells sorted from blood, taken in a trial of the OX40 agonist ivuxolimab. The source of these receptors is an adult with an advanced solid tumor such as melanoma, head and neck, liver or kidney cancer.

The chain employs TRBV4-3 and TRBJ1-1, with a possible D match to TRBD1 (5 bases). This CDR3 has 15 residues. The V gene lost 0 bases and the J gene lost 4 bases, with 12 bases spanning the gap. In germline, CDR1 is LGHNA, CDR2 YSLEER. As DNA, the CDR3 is TGCGCCAGCAGCCAAGAGCCCCCGGGGGGCACTGAAGCTTTCTTT. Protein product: CASSQEPPGGTEAFF.

The CDR3 spells CASSEALLRGQPQHF. In DNA form, the CDR3 reads TGTGCCAGCAGTGAAGCGCTTCTTAGAGGTCAGCCCCAGCATTTT. The chain couples TRBV2 to TRBJ1-5; the D is unclear. The CDR3 covers 15 residues. Germline V gives CDR1 SNHLY, CDR2 FYNNEI. The ends were cut back, 0 bases at V and 6 bases at J, with 12 bases in the middle.

CDR3 in DNA: TGTGCCAGTAGTATAGTCTTAGGACAGGGCAGAGAGACCCAGTACTTC. Protein sequence: CASSIVLGQGRETQYF. The rearrangement uses TRBV19 and TRBJ2-5, with TRBD1 matching 8 bases. Trimming cost V 1 base and J 4 bases; bases outside gene matches: 8. Germline V gene sequence: CDR1 LNHDA, CDR2 SQIVND (reference sequence). The CDR3 has 16 residues. Full variable domain (missing parts from reference TRBV19 and TRBJ2-5): DGGITQSPKYLFRKEGQNVTLSCEQNLNHDAMYWYRQDPGQGLRLIYYSQIVNDFQKGDIAEGYSVSREKKESFPLTVTSAQKNPTAFYLCASSIVLGQGRETQYFGPGTRLLVL.

In DNA form, the CDR3 reads TGTGCCAGCAGTCCCCGGGACAGGGGGCAGACTAACTATGGCTACACCTTC. It yields the protein CASSPRDRGQTNYGYTF. J is TRBJ1-2 and V is TRBV2, with 12 nucleotides matching TRBD1. Germline V gene data show CDR1 as SNHLY and CDR2 as FYNNEI. The length of the CDR3 is 17 residues. The junction had 7 bases not matched to a gene; V was cut back by 5 bases and J by 0 bases.

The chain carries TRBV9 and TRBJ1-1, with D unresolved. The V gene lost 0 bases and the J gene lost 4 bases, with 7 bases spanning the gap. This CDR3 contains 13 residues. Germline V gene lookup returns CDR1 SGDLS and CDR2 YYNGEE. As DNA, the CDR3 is TGTGCCAGCAGCGTAGAACTGGGCACTGAAGCTTTCTTT. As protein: CASSVELGTEAFF.

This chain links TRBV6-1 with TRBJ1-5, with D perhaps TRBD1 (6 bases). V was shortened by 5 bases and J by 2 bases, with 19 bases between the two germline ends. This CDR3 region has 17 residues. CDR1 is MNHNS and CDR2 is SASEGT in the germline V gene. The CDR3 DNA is TGTGCCAGCAGTAAAGTGGGGGGCCCACAGGGCAATCAGCCCCAGCATTTT. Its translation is CASSKVGGPQGNQPQHF.

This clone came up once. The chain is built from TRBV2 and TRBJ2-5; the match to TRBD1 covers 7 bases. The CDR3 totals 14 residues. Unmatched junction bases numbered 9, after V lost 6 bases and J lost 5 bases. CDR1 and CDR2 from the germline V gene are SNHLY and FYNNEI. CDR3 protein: CASRPRQGRETQYF. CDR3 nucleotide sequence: TGTGCCAGCAGGCCCCGACAGGGTCGGGAGACCCAGTACTTC.

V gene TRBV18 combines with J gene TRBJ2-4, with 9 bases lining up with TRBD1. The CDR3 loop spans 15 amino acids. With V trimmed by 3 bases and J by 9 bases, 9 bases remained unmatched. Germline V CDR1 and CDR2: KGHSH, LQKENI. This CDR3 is CASSPRDREMGIQYF. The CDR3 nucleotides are TGTGCCAGCTCACCCCGGGACAGGGAGATGGGCATTCAGTACTTC.

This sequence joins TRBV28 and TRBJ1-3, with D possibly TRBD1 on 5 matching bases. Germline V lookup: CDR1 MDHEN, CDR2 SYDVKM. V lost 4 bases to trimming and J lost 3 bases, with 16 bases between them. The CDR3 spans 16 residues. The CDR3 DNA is TGTGCCAGCAGTTCCCCTATGGGGGGAGGTGGAAACACCATATATTTT. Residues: CASSSPMGGGGNTIYF.

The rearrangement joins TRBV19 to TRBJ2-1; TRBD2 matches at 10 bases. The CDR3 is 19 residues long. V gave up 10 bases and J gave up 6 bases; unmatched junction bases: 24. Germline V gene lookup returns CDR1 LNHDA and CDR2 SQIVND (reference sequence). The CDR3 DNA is TGTGCCATCCCGAGGTGGCTAGCGGGAGTAGAAGGGGCCTGCAATGAGCAGTTCTTC. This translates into CAIPRWLAGVEGACNEQFF.

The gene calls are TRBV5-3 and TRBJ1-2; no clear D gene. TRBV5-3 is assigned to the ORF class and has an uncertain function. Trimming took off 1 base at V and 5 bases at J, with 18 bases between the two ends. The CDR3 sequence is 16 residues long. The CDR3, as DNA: TGTGCCAGAAGCTTGACTTGTCGGTGCCTCGAGTATGGCTACACCTTC. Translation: CARSLTCRCLEYGYTF.

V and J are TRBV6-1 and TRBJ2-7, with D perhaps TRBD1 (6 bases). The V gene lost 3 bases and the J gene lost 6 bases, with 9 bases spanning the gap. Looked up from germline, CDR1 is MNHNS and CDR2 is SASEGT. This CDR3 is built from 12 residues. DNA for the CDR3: TGTGCCAGCAGTGATGTAGGGGGCGAGCAGTACTTC. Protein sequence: CASSDVGGEQYF.

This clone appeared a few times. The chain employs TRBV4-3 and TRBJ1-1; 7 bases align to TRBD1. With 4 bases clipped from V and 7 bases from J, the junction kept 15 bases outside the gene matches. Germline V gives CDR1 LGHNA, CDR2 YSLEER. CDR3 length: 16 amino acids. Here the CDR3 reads CASSLFPLTGKFEAFF. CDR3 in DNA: TGCGCCAGCAGCCTCTTTCCCCTGACAGGGAAATTTGAAGCTTTCTTT.

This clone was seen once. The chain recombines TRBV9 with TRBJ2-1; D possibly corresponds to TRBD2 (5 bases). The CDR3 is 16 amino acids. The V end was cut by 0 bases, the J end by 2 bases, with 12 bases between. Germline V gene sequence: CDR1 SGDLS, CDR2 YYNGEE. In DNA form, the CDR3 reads TGTGCCAGCAGCGTAGCTATGCGGGCCCCCTACAATGAGCAGTTCTTC. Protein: CASSVAMRAPYNEQFF.

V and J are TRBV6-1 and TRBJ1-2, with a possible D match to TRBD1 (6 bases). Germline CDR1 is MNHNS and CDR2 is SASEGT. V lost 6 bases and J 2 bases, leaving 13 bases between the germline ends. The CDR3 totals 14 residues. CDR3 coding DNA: TGTGCCAGCAGGAGGGAGGGGGGGAACTATGGCTACACCTTC. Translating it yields CASRREGGNYGYTF.

CDR3 region: CASSLASDRPIYF. The CDR3 region has the DNA TGTGCCAGCAGCTTAGCGAGCGACAGGCCGATATATTTT. The chain joins TRBV7-6 to TRBJ1-4, with D tentatively TRBD1 (6 bases). The tail of the sequence fits TRBJ1-3 better, so the J call may be wrong. CDR3 length equals 13 residues. The germline V gene encodes CDR1 SGHVS and CDR2 FNYEAQ.

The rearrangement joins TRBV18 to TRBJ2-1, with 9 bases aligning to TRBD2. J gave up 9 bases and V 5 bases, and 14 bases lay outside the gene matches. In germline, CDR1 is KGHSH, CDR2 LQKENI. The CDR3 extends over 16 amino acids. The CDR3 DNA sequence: TGTGCCAGCTCATTACGGTCTAGCGGGGCCGAGGGTGAGCAGTTCTTC. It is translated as CASSLRSSGAEGEQFF.

The CDR3 DNA sequence: TGTGCCAGCAGCTTGATGTACTTCCCTTCAACTAATGAAAAACTGTTTTTT. Translating gives CASSLMYFPSTNEKLFF. This sequence joins TRBV7-2 and TRBJ1-4, with unresolved D. The CDR3 runs 17 residues. Germline V gene sequence: CDR1 SGHTA, CDR2 FQGNSA. Trimming took 3 bases from V and 0 from J, leaving 14 bases between them.

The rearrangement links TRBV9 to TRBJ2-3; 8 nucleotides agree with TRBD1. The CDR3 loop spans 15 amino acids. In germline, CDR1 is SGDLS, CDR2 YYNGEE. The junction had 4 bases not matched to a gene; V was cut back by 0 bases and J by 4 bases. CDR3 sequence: CASSVGPTGADTQYF. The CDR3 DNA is TGTGCCAGCAGCGTAGGCCCGACAGGGGCAGATACGCAGTATTTT.

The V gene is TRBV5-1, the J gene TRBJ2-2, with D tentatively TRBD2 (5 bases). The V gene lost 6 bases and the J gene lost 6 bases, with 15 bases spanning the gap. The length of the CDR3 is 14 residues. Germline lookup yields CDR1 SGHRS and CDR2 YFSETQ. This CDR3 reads CASTSSPEAGELFF. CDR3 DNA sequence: TGCGCCAGCACCTCTAGCCCGGAGGCCGGGGAGCTGTTTTTT.

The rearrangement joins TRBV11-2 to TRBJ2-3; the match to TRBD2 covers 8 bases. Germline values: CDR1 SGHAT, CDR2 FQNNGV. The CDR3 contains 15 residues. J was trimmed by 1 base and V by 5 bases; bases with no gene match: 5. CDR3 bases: TGTGCCAGCAGCCTCCTAGCGGGCGGCACAGATACGCAGTATTTT. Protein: CASSLLAGGTDTQYF. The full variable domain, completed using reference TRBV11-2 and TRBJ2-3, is EAGVAQSPRYKIIEKRQSVAFWCNPISGHATLYWYQQILGQGPKLLIQFQNNGVVDDSQLPKDRFSAERLKGVDSTLKIQPAKLEDSAVYLCASSLLAGGTDTQYFGPGTRLTVL.

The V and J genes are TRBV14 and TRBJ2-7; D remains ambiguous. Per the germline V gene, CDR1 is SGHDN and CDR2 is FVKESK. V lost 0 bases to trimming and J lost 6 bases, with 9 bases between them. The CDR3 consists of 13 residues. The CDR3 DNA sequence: TGTGCCAGCAGCCAAGATCTGGTAGGCGAGCAGTACTTC. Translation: CASSQDLVGEQYF.

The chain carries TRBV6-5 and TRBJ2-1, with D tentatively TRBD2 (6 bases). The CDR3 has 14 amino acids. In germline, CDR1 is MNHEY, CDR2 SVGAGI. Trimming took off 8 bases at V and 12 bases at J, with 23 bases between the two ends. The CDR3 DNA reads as TGTGCCAGCCGACCGTTTGGGGCGCGGGGTGGGCAGTTCTTC. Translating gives CASRPFGARGGQFF.

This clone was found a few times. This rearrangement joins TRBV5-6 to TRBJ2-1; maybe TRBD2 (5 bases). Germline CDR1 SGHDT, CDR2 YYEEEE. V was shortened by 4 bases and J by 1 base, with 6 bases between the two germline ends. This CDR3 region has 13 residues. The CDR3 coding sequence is TGTGCCAGCAGCCGGGGTTCCTACAATGAGCAGTTCTTC. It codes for CASSRGSYNEQFF.

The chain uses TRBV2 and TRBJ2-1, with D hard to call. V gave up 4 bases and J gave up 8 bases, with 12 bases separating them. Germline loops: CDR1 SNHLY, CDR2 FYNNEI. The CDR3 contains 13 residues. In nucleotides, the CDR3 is TGTGCCAGCAGTGGAACCTTAATGGATGAGCAGTTCTTC. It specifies CASSGTLMDEQFF.

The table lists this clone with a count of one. This CDR3 is CASSLTSVGREYNEQFF. The CDR3 coding sequence is TGTGCCAGCAGTTTAACGTCAGTCGGGAGGGAATACAATGAGCAGTTCTTC. The chain has TRBV27 and TRBJ2-1, with TRBD2 matching over 8 bases. V gave up 2 bases and J gave up 4 bases; unmatched junction bases: 10. Germline assignment: CDR1 MNHEY and CDR2 SMNVEV (reference sequence). This CDR3 is 17 amino acids long.

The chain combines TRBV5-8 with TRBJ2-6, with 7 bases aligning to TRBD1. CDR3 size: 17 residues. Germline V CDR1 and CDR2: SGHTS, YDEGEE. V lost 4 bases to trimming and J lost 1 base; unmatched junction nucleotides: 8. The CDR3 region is CASSLGTDRSGANVLTF. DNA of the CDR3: TGTGCCAGCAGCCTGGGGACGGACAGGTCTGGGGCCAACGTCCTGACTTTC. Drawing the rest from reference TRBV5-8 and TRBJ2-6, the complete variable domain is EAGVTQSPTHLIKTRGQQATLRCSPISGHTSVYWYQQALGLGLQFLLWYDEGEERNRGNFPPRFSGRQFPNYSSELNVNALELEDSALYLCASSLGTDRSGANVLTFGAGSRLTVL.

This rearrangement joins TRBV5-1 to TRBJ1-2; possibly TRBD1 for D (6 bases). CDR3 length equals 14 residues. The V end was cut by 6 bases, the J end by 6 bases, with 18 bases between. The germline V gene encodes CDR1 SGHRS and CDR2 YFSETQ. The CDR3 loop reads CASTPGGAYDGYTF. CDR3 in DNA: TGCGCCAGCACACCGGGGGGCGCGTACGATGGCTACACCTTC. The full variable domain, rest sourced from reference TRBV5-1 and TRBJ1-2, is KAGVTQTPRYLIKTRGQQVTLSCSPISGHRSVSWYQQTPGQGLQFLFEYFSETQRNKGNFPGRFSGRQFSNSRSEMNVSTLELGDSALYLCASTPGGAYDGYTFGSGTRLTVV.

The CDR3: CASSPRTGRADNEQFF. The DNA of the CDR3 is TGCGCCAGCAGCCCCAGGACCGGAAGGGCAGACAATGAGCAGTTCTTC. The J gene is TRBJ2-1, the V gene TRBV5-1; D remains unclear. CDR3 length: 16 residues. Germline V gives CDR1 SGHRS, CDR2 YFSETQ. The V gene lost 4 bases and the J gene lost 5 bases, with 19 bases spanning the gap.

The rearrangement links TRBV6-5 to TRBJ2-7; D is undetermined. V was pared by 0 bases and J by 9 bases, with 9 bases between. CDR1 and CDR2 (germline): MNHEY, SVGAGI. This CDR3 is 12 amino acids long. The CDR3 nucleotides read TGTGCCAGCAGTTACTCGGCCCGAGGGCAGTACTTC. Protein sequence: CASSYSARGQYF.